This T cell receptor (beta chain) was captured by sequencing in a study of type 1 regulatory T cells. Study details: T-allo10 is an in vitro-generated, Tr1-enriched CD4 T cell product specific for alloantigen.

This clonotype came up a few times. Antigen specificity is unknown. In TCRdb, the reads were re-called with MiXCR into one record per CDR3 protein. The table lists about 23,000 distinct CDR3 sequences, roughly 45% of them singletons. The length of the CDR3 is 12 residues. Germline V gives CDR1 DFQATT, CDR2 SNEGSKA (reference sequence). The ends were cut back, 7 bases at V and 1 base at J, with 10 bases in the middle. This chain connects TRBV20-1 to TRBJ2-5; weak D call: TRBD2 (5 bases). This receptor was taken from a human donor in good health. Sequenced material: cultured T cells, either the whole culture or a sorted T cell fraction (not recorded which). The CDR3 here is CSVRGPQETQYF. CDR3 DNA: TGCAGTGTAAGAGGGCCCCAAGAGACCCAGTACTTC.